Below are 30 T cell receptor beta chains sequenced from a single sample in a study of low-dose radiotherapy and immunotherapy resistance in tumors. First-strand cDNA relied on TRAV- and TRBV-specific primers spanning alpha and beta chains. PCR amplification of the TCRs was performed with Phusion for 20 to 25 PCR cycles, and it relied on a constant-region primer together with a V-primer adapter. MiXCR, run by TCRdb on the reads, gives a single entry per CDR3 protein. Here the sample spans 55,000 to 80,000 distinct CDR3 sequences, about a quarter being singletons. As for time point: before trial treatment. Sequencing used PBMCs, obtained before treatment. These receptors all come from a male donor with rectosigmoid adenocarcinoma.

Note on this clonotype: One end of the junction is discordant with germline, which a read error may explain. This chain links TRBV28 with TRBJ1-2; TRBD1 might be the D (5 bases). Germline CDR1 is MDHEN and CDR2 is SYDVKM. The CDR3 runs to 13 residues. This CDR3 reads CAGSSEGPYGYTF. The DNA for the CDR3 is TGTGCCGGCAGTTCGGAGGGACCTTATGGCTACACCTTC.

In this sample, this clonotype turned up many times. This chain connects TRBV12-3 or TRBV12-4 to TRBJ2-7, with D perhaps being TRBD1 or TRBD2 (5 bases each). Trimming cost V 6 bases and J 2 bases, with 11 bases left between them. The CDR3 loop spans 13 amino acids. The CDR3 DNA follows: TGTGCCAGCAGCCGGGGCCCAACCTACGAGCAGTACTTC. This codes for CASSRGPTYEQYF.

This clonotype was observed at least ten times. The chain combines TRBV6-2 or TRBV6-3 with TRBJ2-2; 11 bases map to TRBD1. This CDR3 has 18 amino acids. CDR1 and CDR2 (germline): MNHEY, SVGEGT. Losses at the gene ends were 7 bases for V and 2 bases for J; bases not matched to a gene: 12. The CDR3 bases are TGTGCCAGCACCCCAGTCGGGACAGGGGGATCAAACACCGGGGAGCTGTTTTTT. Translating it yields CASTPVGTGGSNTGELFF.

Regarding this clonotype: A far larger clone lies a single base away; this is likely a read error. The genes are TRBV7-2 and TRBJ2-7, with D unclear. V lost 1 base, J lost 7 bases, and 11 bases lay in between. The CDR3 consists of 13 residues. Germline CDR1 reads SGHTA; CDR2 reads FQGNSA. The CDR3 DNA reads TGTGCCAGCAGCTTAGACCCGCAGGTTGAGCAGTACTTC. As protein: CASSLDPQVEQYF.

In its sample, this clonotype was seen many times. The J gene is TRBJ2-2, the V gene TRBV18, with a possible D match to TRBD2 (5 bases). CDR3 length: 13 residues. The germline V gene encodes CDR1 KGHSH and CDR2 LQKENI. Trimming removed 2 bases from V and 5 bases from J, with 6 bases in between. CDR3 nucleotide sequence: TGTGCCAGCTCACCAGAGGGTACCGGGGAGCTGTTTTTT. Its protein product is CASSPEGTGELFF.

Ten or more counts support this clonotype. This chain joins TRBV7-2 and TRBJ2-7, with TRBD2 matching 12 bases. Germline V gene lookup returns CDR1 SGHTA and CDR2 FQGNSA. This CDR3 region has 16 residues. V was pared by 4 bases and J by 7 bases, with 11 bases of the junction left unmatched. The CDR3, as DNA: TGTGCCAGCAGCTCCCGGACTAGCGGGACCCGAAAGGAGCAGTACTTC. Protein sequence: CASSSRTSGTRKEQYF.

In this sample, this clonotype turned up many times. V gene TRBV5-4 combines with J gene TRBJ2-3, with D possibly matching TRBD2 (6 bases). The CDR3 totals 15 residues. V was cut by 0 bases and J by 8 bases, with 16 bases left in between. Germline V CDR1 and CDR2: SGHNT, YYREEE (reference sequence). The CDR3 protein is CASSLDSGAPGTQYF. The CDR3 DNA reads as TGTGCCAGCAGCTTGGATAGCGGCGCGCCGGGTACGCAGTATTTT.

The CDR3 sequence: CASRRQRTETQYF. In DNA form, the CDR3 reads TGTGCCTCTCGCAGGCAGCGAACGGAGACCCAGTACTTC. The rearrangement links TRBV27 to TRBJ2-5; D gene unclear. The V gene's germline CDR1 is MNHEY and CDR2 SMNVEV (reference sequence). Trimming cost V 11 bases and J 5 bases, with 18 bases left between them. The CDR3 consists of 13 residues.

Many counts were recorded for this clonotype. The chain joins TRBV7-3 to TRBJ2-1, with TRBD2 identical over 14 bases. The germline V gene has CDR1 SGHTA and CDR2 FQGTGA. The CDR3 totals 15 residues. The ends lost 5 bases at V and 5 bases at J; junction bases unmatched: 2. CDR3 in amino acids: CASSRGLAGDNEQFF. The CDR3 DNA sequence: TGTGCCAGCAGCCGGGGACTAGCGGGAGACAATGAGCAGTTCTTC.

CDR3 loop: CSVGQGAGNTIYF. For the CDR3, the DNA is TGCAGCGTGGGACAGGGGGCTGGAAACACCATATATTTT. This sequence joins TRBV29-1 and TRBJ1-3; TRBD1 matches 11 bases. Germline assignment: CDR1 SQVTM and CDR2 ANQGSEA. This CDR3 contains 13 residues. With 6 bases clipped from V and 2 bases from J, the junction kept 0 bases outside the gene matches. Looking up the rest from reference TRBV29-1 and TRBJ1-3 gives the full variable domain: SAVISQKPSRDICQRGTSLTIQCQVDSQVTMMFWYRQQPGQSLTLIATANQGSEATYESGFVIDKFPISRPNLTFSTLTVSNMSPEDSSIYLCSVGQGAGNTIYFGEGSWLTVV.

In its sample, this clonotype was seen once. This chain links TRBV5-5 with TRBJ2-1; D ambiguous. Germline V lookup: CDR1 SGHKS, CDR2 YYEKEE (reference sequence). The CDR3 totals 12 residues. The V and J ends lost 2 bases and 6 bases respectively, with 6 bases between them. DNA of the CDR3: TGTGCCAGCAGCTTCCGCCGCAATGAGCAGTTCTTC. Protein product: CASSFRRNEQFF.

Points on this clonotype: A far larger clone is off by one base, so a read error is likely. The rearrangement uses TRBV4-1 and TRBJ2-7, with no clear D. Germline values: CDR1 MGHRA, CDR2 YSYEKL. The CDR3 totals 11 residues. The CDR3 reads CPSSQANEQYF. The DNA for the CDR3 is TGTCCCAGCAGCCAAGCGAACGAGCAGTACTTC.

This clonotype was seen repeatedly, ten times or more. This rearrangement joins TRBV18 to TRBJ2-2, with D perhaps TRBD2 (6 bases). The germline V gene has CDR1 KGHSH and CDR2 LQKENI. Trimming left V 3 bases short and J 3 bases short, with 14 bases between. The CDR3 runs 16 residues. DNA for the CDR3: TGTGCCAGCTCACCTTGGGTAGCGGATGACACCGGGGAGCTGTTTTTT. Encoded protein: CASSPWVADDTGELFF.

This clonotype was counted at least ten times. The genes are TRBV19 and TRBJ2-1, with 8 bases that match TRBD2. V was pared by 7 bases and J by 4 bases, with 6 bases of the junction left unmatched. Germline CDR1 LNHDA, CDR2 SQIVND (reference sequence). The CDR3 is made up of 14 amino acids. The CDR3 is CASTSGGIYNEQFF. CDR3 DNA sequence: TGTGCCAGTACCTCGGGGGGGATATACAATGAGCAGTTCTTC.

This CDR3 is CASSYYPGGGVEQYF. For the CDR3, the DNA is TGTGCCAGCAGTTACTATCCTGGGGGGGGGGTCGAGCAGTACTTC. The chain has TRBV6-2 or TRBV6-3 and TRBJ2-7, with 7 nucleotides matching TRBD2. Losses at the gene ends were 1 base for V and 6 bases for J; bases not matched to a gene: 9. The germline V gene encodes CDR1 MNHEY and CDR2 SVGEGT. The CDR3 has 15 residues.

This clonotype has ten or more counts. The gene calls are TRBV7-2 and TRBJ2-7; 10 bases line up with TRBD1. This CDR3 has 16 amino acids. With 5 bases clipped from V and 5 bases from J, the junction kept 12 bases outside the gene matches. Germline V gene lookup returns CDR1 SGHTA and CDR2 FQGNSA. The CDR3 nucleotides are TGTGCCAGCAGCCACCTGGGGACAGGGGCCCTAGACGAGCAGTACTTC. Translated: CASSHLGTGALDEQYF.

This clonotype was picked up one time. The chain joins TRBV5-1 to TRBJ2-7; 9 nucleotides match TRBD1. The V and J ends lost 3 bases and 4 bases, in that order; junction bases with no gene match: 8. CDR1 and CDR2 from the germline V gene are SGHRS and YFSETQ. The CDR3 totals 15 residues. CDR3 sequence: CASSSTGQGNYEQYF. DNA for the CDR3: TGCGCCAGCAGCTCAACTGGACAGGGGAATTACGAGCAGTACTTC. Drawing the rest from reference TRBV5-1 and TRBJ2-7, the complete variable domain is KAGVTQTPRYLIKTRGQQVTLSCSPISGHRSVSWYQQTPGQGLQFLFEYFSETQRNKGNFPGRFSGRQFSNSRSEMNVSTLELGDSALYLCASSSTGQGNYEQYFGPGTRLTVT.

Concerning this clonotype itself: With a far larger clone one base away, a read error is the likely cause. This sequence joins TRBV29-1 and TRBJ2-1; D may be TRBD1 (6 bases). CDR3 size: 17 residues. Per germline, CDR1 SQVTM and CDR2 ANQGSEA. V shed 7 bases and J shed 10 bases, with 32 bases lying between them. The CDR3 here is CSALTYRARTLSYEQFF. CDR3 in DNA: TGCAGCGCACTAACGTACAGGGCCCGAACCCTCTCCTACGAGCAGTTCTTC.

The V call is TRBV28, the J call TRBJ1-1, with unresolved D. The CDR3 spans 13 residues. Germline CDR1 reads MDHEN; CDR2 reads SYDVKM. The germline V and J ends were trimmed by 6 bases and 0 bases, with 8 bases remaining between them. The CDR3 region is CASSEELNTEAFF. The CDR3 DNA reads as TGTGCCAGCAGCGAGGAATTGAACACTGAAGCTTTCTTT. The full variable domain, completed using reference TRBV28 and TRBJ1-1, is DVKVTQSSRYLVKRTGEKVFLECVQDMDHENMFWYRQDPGLGLRLIYFSYDVKMKEKGDIPEGYSVSREKKERFSLILESASTNQTSMYLCASSEELNTEAFFGQGTRLTVV.

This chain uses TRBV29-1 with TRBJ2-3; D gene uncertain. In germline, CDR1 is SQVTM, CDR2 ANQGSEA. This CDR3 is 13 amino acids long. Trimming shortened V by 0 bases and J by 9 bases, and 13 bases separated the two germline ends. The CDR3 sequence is CSVEDSGPLTQYF. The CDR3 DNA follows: TGCAGCGTTGAAGATTCCGGGCCATTAACGCAGTATTTT.

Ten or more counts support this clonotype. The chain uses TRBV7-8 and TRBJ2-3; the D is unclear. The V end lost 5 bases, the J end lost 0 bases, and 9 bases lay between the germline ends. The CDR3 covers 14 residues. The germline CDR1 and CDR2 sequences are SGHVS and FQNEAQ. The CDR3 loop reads CASSPSGSTDTQYF. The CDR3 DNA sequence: TGTGCCAGCAGCCCCTCCGGCAGCACAGATACGCAGTATTTT.

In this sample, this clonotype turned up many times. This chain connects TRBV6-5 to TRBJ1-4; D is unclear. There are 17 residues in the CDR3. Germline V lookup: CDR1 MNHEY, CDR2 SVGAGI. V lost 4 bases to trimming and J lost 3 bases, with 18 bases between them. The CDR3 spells CASSFGLGGTANEKLFF. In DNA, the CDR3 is TGTGCCAGCAGTTTCGGGTTAGGAGGTACAGCTAATGAAAAACTGTTTTTT.

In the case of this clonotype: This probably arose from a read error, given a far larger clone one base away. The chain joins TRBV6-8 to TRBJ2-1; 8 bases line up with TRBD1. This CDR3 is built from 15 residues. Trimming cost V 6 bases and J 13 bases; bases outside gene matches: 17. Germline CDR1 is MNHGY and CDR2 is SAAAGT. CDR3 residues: CASRLEDRARETQFF. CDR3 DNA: TGTGCCAGCAGGCTGGAGGACAGGGCAAGGGAGACCCAGTTCTTC.

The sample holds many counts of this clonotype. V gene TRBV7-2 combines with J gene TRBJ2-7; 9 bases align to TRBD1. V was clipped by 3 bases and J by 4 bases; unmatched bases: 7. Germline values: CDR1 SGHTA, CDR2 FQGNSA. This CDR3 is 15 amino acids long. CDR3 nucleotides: TGTGCCAGCAGCTTGGCCCCGGGACAGGGTTACGAGCAGTACTTC. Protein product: CASSLAPGQGYEQYF.

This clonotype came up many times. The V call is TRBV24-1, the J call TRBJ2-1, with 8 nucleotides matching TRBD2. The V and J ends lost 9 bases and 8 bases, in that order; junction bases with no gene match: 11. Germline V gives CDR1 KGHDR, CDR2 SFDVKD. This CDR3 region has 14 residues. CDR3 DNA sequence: TGTGCCACCGGCCGGGACCGGGGGGGCCATGAGCAGTTCTTC. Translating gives CATGRDRGGHEQFF.

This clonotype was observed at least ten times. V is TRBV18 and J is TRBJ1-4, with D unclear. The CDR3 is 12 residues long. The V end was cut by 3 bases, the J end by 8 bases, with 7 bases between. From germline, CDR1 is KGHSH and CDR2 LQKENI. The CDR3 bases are TGTGCCAGCTCACCCCGGCAGGAAAAACTGTTTTTT. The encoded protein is CASSPRQEKLFF.

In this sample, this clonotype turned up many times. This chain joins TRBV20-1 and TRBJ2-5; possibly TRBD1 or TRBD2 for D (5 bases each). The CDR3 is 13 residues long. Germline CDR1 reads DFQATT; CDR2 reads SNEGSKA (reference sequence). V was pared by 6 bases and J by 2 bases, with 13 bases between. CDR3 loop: CSAYGTVQETQYF. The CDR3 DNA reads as TGCAGTGCGTACGGGACGGTTCAAGAGACCCAGTACTTC.

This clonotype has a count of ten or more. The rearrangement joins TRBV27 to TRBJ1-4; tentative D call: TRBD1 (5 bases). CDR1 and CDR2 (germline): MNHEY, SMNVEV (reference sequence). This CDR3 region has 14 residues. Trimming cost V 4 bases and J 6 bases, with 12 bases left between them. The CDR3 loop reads CASSWGISDEKLFF. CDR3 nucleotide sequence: TGTGCCAGCAGTTGGGGGATTTCGGATGAAAAACTGTTTTTT.

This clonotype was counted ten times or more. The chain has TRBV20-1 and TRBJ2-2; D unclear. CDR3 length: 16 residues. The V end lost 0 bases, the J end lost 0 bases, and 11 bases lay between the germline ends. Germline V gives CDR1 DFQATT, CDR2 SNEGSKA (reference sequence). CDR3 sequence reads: CSARDKHRPNTGELFF. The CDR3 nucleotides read TGCAGTGCTAGAGATAAACACAGACCGAACACCGGGGAGCTGTTTTTT.

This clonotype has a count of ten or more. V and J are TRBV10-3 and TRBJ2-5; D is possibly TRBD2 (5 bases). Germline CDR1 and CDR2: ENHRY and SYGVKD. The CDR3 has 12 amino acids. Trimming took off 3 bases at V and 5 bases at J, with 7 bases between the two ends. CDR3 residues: CAISERGETQYF. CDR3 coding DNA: TGTGCCATCAGTGAAAGAGGGGAGACCCAGTACTTC.